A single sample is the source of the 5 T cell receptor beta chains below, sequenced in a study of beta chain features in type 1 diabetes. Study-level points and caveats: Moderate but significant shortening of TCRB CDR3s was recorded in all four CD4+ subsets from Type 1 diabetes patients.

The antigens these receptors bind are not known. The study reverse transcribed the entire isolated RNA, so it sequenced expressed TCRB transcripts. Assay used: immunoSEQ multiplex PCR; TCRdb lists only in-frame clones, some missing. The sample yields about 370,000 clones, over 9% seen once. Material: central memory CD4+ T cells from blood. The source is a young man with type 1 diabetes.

The CDR3 region is CASSLGLAGGNEQFF. The CDR3 coding sequence is TGTGCCAGCAGCTTAGGACTAGCGGGCGGCAATGAGCAGTTCTTC. The chain links TRBV7-3 to TRBJ2-1, with 11 bases lining up with TRBD2. V gave up 2 bases and J gave up 6 bases; unmatched junction bases: 3. This CDR3 has 15 amino acids. Germline loops: CDR1 SGHTA, CDR2 FQGTGA.

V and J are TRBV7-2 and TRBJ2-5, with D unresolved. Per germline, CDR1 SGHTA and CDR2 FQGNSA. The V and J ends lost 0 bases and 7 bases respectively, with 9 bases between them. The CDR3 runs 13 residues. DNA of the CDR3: TGTGCCAGCAGCTTAGCGGAAATTGGGACCCAGTACTTC. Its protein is CASSLAEIGTQYF.

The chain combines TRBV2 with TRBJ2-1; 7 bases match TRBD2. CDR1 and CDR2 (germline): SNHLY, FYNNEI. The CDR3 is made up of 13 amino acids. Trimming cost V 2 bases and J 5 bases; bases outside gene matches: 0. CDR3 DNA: TGTGCCAGCAGTGAAACTAGCGACAATGAGCAGTTCTTC. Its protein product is CASSETSDNEQFF. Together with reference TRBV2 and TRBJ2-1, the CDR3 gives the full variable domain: EPEVTQTPSHQVTQMGQEVILRCVPISNHLYFYWYRQILGQKVEFLVSFYNNEISEKSEIFDDQFSVERPDGSNFTLKIRSTKLEDSAMYFCASSETSDNEQFFGPGTRLTVL.

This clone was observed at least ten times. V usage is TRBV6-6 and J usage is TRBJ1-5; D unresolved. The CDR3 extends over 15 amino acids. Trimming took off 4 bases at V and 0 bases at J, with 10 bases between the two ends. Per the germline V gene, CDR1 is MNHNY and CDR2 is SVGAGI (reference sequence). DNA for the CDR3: TGTGCCAGCAGTTCCGGATTGGATAGCAATCAGCCCCAGCATTTT. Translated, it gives CASSSGLDSNQPQHF.

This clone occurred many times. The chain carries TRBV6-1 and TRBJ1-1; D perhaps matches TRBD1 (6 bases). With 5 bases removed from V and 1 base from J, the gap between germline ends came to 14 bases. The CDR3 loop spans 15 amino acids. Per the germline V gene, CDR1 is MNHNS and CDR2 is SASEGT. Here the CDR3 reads CASSIRNRENTEAFF. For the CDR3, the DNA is TGTGCCAGCAGTATTCGCAACAGGGAGAACACTGAAGCTTTCTTT.